The 27 T cell receptor beta chains presented below share a single source sample, sequenced in a study of relationships among human T cell subsets. After CD25, CD56 and CD294 bead selections, the flow-through was collected as Th1 cells. Semiquantitative ARM-PCR amplified T cell receptor alpha and beta CDR3 regions from mRNA. In ARM-PCR, communal superprimers followed tagged nested gene-specific primers for exponential amplification. Using its own MiXCR run on the multiplex PCR reads, TCRdb lists one record per CDR3 protein. Of 10,000 to 15,000 distinct CDR3 sequences listed, approximately 64% were seen once; the top ten hold roughly 29%. The material sequenced was CD4+ Th1 cells sorted from blood. All receptors come from a man aged 40-55 years in good health.

The genes are TRBV12-3 or TRBV12-4 and TRBJ1-2; D is uncertain. There are 12 residues in the CDR3. The ends were cut back, 5 bases at V and 8 bases at J, with 12 bases in the middle. As DNA, the CDR3 is TGTGCCAGCAGTCTCGGATTGGAAGGCTACACCTTC. It translates to CASSLGLEGYTF.

This clonotype was recorded a few times. The V call is TRBV28, the J call TRBJ1-5; D perhaps matches TRBD1 (6 bases). This CDR3 region has 16 residues. V was cut by 1 base and J by 0 bases, with 10 bases left in between. Germline lookup yields CDR1 MDHEN and CDR2 SYDVKM. The CDR3 DNA reads as TGTGCCAGCAGTTTATATCCGGACAGTAGCAATCAGCCCCAGCATTTT. It codes for CASSLYPDSSNQPQHF.

This clonotype was counted a single time. The chain recombines TRBV28 with TRBJ2-1; D gene unclear. Germline V gives CDR1 MDHEN, CDR2 SYDVKM. CDR3 length equals 12 residues. Trimming stripped 7 bases from V and 7 bases from J, with 11 bases between. The CDR3 loop reads CASTRDLNEQFF. The CDR3 DNA sequence: TGTGCCAGCACCAGAGATTTAAATGAGCAGTTCTTC.

The chain has TRBV19 and TRBJ1-5; D remains ambiguous. The CDR3 is 13 amino acids. Trimming removed 6 bases at V and 1 base at J, with 7 bases between. The V gene's germline CDR1 is LNHDA and CDR2 SQIVND (reference sequence). CDR3 sequence (DNA): TGTGCCAGTAGAGTTTACAGCAATCAGCCCCAGCATTTT. Translating gives CASRVYSNQPQHF.

This clonotype showed up just a few times. J is TRBJ1-5 and V is TRBV2; D remains unclear. V lost 5 bases, J lost 5 bases, and 7 bases lay in between. The germline gives CDR1 SNHLY, CDR2 FYNNEI. This CDR3 is built from 12 residues. The CDR3 nucleotides are TGTGCCAGCAGTCCCCGAGATCAGCCCCAGCATTTT. It specifies CASSPRDQPQHF.

CDR3 sequence reads: CSARDFRRGPDGSGYTF. The CDR3 DNA follows: TGCAGTGCTAGAGATTTCCGCAGGGGGCCAGACGGTAGTGGCTACACCTTC. The genes are TRBV20-1 and TRBJ1-2; 8 nucleotides align to TRBD1. After removal of 0 bases from V and 7 bases from J, the junction contained 16 bases not matched to a gene. The length of the CDR3 is 17 residues. Germline V CDR1 and CDR2: DFQATT, SNEGSKA (reference sequence).

CDR3 in amino acids: CSVLTGAYGYTF. The CDR3, as DNA: TGCAGCGTCCTGACAGGGGCCTATGGCTACACCTTC. The V gene is TRBV29-1, the J gene TRBJ1-2, with 8 nucleotides matching TRBD1. The CDR3 totals 12 residues. The ends lost 6 bases at V and 4 bases at J; junction bases unmatched: 4. Germline V lookup: CDR1 SQVTM, CDR2 ANQGSEA.

The table lists this clonotype with a count of one. In DNA, the CDR3 is TGCAGCGCCGGGACAGAAAAGCAGTTCTTC. It specifies CSAGTEKQFF. The genes are TRBV29-1 and TRBJ2-1, with TRBD1 matching over 7 bases. Germline V gene sequence: CDR1 SQVTM, CDR2 ANQGSEA. J was trimmed by 11 bases and V by 7 bases; bases with no gene match: 5. The CDR3 consists of 10 residues.

This clonotype is medium-sized (0.01 to 0.1%) in the sample. J is TRBJ2-4 and V is TRBV28; D is undetermined. There are 15 residues in the CDR3. Trimming stripped 5 bases from V and 6 bases from J, with 17 bases between. Germline V gene data show CDR1 as MDHEN and CDR2 as SYDVKM. CDR3 nucleotides: TGTGCCAGCAGTCCCTCCCCGCCGGATTTAAACATTCAGTACTTC. It translates to CASSPSPPDLNIQYF.

CDR3 region: CASSLSSGRVNQPQHF. The CDR3 DNA reads TGTGCCAGCAGTTTAAGCAGCGGACGGGTCAATCAGCCCCAGCATTTT. This chain joins TRBV12-3 or TRBV12-4 and TRBJ1-5; D not resolved. V shed 2 bases and J shed 3 bases, with 14 bases lying between them. CDR3 size: 16 residues.

This clonotype was recorded once. Sequence at one end of the junction differs from germline and may be a read error. The chain uses TRBV30 and TRBJ1-1, with 8 bases fitting TRBD1. CDR3 length equals 11 residues. Germline V CDR1 and CDR2: GTSNPN, SVGIG (reference sequence). CDR3 nucleotides: TGTGCCTGGAGTCAGGGGGCTGAAGCTCTCTTT. Protein product: CAWSQGAEALF.

About this clonotype itself: The junction does not match germline at one end; this may be a read error. The gene calls are TRBV11-2 and TRBJ2-3; tentatively, D is TRBD1 (5 bases). Germline V CDR1 and CDR2: SGHAT, FQNNGV. The CDR3 runs to 14 residues. CDR3 sequence reads: CASSLDLGTGTQYF. CDR3 in DNA: TGTGCCAGCAGCTTAGATCTTGGCACAGGTACGCAGTATTTT.

A word on this clonotype: One end of the junction fails to match germline, which may point to a read error. This sequence joins TRBV11-2 and TRBJ2-3; D gene unclear. The CDR3 loop spans 12 amino acids. CDR1 is SGHAT and CDR2 is FQNNGV in the germline V gene. The CDR3 protein is CASSLVPDTQCF. CDR3 sequence (DNA): TGTGCCAGCAGCTTAGTTCCGGATACGCAGTGTTTT.

The rearrangement joins TRBV5-1 to TRBJ1-4, with a tentative D call TRBD1 (5 bases). This CDR3 has 15 residues. CDR1 SGHRS and CDR2 YFSETQ come from the germline V gene. V lost 4 bases and J 4 bases, leaving 14 bases between the germline ends. The CDR3 nucleotides are TGCGCCAGCAGCGCGGATGGGACCCGTAATGAAAAACTGTTTTTT. Amino acids: CASSADGTRNEKLFF.

The chain carries TRBV10-2 and TRBJ2-3; 8 bases are shared with TRBD2. V lost 8 bases and J lost 4; bases outside the gene matches: 8. Germline CDR1 is WSHSY and CDR2 is SAAADI. The CDR3 covers 14 residues. The CDR3 reads CASSGGQVSDTQYF. The CDR3 nucleotides are TGCGCCAGCTCGGGGGGGCAGGTTTCAGATACGCAGTATTTT.

This sequence joins TRBV6-5 and TRBJ1-5; TRBD1 is a possible D gene (6 bases). CDR3 length: 12 amino acids. V lost 6 bases and J lost 4, with 7 bases in between. CDR1 is MNHEY and CDR2 is SVGAGI in the germline V gene. The CDR3 sequence is CASRRGNQPQHF. For the CDR3, the DNA is TGTGCCAGCAGAAGGGGGAATCAGCCCCAGCATTTT.

The V gene is TRBV4-2, the J gene TRBJ1-4; a weak D match, TRBD1 (5 bases). Germline CDR1 LGHNA, CDR2 YNFKEQ. The V end was cut by 1 base, the J end by 6 bases, with 15 bases between. This CDR3 contains 16 residues. In DNA form, the CDR3 reads TGTGCCAGCAGCCAAGTCTCCGGGCGGGGCTATGAAAAACTGTTTTTT. It yields the protein CASSQVSGRGYEKLFF.

The V call is TRBV19, the J call TRBJ1-2; 10 nucleotides align to TRBD1. V shed 11 bases and J 8 bases; nucleotides not matched to a gene: 14. Germline values: CDR1 LNHDA, CDR2 SQIVND (reference sequence). CDR3 size: 14 residues. The CDR3 DNA sequence: TGTGCCGGTACCCGAGGAGGGACAGGGGAAGGCTACACCTTC. Encoded protein: CAGTRGGTGEGYTF.

The chain joins TRBV11-2 to TRBJ2-2; perhaps TRBD1 as D (6 bases). Per germline, CDR1 SGHAT and CDR2 FQNNGV. The CDR3 is 16 residues long. Trimming shortened V by 5 bases and J by 7 bases, and 20 bases separated the two germline ends. The CDR3 DNA sequence: TGTGCCAGCAGCCCCCAACCACAGGGACCCGGCGGGGAGCTGTTTTTT. Protein sequence: CASSPQPQGPGGELFF.

This clonotype was counted a few times. The rearrangement links TRBV11-3 to TRBJ2-3, with 8 bases aligning to TRBD2. Germline V lookup: CDR1 SGHNT, CDR2 YENEEA. The CDR3 covers 16 residues. V gave up 3 bases and J gave up 3 bases; unmatched junction bases: 8. The CDR3 region has the DNA TGTGCCAGCAGCTTTCGCAGCGGGAGAGGGACAGATACGCAGTATTTT. Translating it yields CASSFRSGRGTDTQYF. The complete variable domain, with remaining parts taken from reference TRBV11-3 and TRBJ2-3, reads EAGVVQSPRYKIIEKKQPVAFWCNPISGHNTLYWYLQNLGQGPELLIRYENEEAVDDSQLPKDRFSAERLKGVDSTLKIQPAELGDSAVYLCASSFRSGRGTDTQYFGPGTRLTVL.

The sample holds a few counts of this clonotype. V gene TRBV29-1 combines with J gene TRBJ2-1; TRBD1 aligns across 8 bases. Trimming at V came to 1 base and at J to 6 bases, leaving 11 bases not matched to a gene. This CDR3 region has 16 residues. Germline-derived CDR1 and CDR2 are SQVTM and ANQGSEA. CDR3: CSVEGDPGQVSNEQFF. DNA for the CDR3: TGCAGCGTTGAAGGGGACCCGGGACAGGTGAGCAATGAGCAGTTCTTC.

The CDR3 loop reads CASSPPLTSGYNEQFF. The CDR3 nucleotides read TGTGCCAGCAGTCCGCCTCTCACCAGCGGCTACAATGAGCAGTTCTTC. The chain joins TRBV28 to TRBJ2-1; a possible D gene is TRBD2 (5 bases). With 5 bases removed from V and 3 bases from J, the gap between germline ends came to 17 bases. Germline-derived CDR1 and CDR2 are MDHEN and SYDVKM. The CDR3 extends over 16 amino acids.

The CDR3 protein is CASSPRRGSTDTQYF. CDR3 DNA sequence: TGTGCCAGCAGCCCTAGGCGGGGGAGCACAGATACGCAGTATTTT. The chain combines TRBV28 with TRBJ2-3, with 7 bases identical to TRBD2. The V segment lost 6 bases and the J segment 0 bases; nucleotides outside the gene matches: 6. Germline V CDR1 and CDR2: MDHEN, SYDVKM. The CDR3 has 15 amino acids.

V gene TRBV29-1 combines with J gene TRBJ2-5; D is ambiguous. CDR3 length: 12 residues. Germline V gene sequence: CDR1 SQVTM, CDR2 ANQGSEA. V lost 2 bases to trimming and J lost 7 bases, with 11 bases between them. This chain's CDR3 is CSVEHLRGTQYF. Here the CDR3 DNA reads TGCAGCGTTGAACACCTGAGAGGGACCCAGTACTTC.

This clonotype was counted between two and nine times. The chain links TRBV18 to TRBJ1-5; no clear D. The CDR3 runs 14 residues. Germline V CDR1 and CDR2: KGHSH, LQKENI. V dropped 2 bases and J dropped 4 bases, with 9 bases sitting between them. DNA of the CDR3: TGTGCCAGCTCACCATACGCATCTAATCAGCCCCAGCATTTT. As protein: CASSPYASNQPQHF.

This sequence joins TRBV11-2 and TRBJ2-3, with a possible D match to TRBD1 (6 bases). There are 14 residues in the CDR3. CDR1 is SGHAT and CDR2 is FQNNGV in the germline V gene. The V gene lost 5 bases and the J gene lost 2 bases, with 11 bases spanning the gap. The CDR3 spells CASSPGTTTDTQYF. The CDR3 DNA is TGTGCCAGCAGCCCCGGGACAACCACAGATACGCAGTATTTT.

With respect to this clonotype: The junction departs from germline at one end; a sequencing error may be responsible. The J gene is TRBJ1-2, the V gene TRBV4-1; D is unresolved. This CDR3 is 16 amino acids long. CDR1 and CDR2 from the germline V gene are MGHRA and YSYEKL. This chain's CDR3 is CASRQASPRANYGYTF. The CDR3 DNA reads TGCGCCAGCAGACAAGCGTCTCCCCGGGCTAACTATGGCTACACCTTC.